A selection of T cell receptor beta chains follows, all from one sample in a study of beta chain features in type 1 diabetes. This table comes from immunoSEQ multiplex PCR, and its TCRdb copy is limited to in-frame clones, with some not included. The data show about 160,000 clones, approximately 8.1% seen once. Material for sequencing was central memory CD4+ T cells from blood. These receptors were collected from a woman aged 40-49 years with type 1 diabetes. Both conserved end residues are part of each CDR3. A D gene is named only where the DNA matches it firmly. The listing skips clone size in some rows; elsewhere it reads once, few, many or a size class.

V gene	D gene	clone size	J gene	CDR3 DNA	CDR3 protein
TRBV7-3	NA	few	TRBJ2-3	TGTGCCAGCAGCCCCGGGAGCCGTGGGGATACGCAGTATTTT	CASSPGSRGDTQYF
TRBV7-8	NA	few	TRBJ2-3	TGTGCCAGCAGCCCGGACACTGCGACAGGGACTAGCACAGATACGCAGTATTTT	CASSPDTATGTSTDTQYF
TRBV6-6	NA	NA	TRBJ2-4	TGTGCCAGCACCTACGGTGGGGAGACCAAAAACATTCAGTACTTC	CASTYGGETKNIQYF
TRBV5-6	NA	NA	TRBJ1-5	TGTGCCAGCAGTCGCGGGCTTTCGGATCAGCCCCAGCATTTT	CASSRGLSDQPQHF
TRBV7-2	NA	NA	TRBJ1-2	TGTGCCAGCAGTCTTGACAGGAGTGCTAACTATGGCTACACCTTC	CASSLDRSANYGYTF
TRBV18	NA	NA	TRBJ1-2	TGTGCCAGCTCAGCTATCGGACTTCGCGAGGGTGGCTACACCTTC	CASSAIGLREGGYTF
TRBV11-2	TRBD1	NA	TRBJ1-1	TGTGCCAGCAGCGAACGACAGGGAAAGAACACTGAAGCTTTCTTT	CASSERQGKNTEAFF
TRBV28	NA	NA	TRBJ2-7	TGTGCCTCAGAAAGTAGGGGCGAGCAGTACTTC	CASESRGEQYF
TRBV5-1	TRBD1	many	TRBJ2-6	TGCGCCAGCAGCTCCACCGGGACAGCCTACTCTGGGGCCAACGTCCTGACTTTC	CASSSTGTAYSGANVLTF
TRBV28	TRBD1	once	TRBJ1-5	TGTGCCAGCAGTCCCGCGACAGGGGGCAATCAGCCCCAGCATTTT	CASSPATGGNQPQHF
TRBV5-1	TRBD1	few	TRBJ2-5	TGCGCCAGCAGGCCCGGGACAGGGTCGGAGACCCAGTACTTC	CASRPGTGSETQYF
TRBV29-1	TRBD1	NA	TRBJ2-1	TGCAGCGCGGACAGGGGGGGAAATGAGCAGTTCTTC	CSADRGGNEQFF
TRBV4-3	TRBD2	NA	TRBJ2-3	TGCGCCAGCAGCCAAGATCGAGCGGGAGGGGCGGGTACGCAGTATTTT	CASSQDRAGGAGTQYF
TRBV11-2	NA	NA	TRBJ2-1	TGTGCCAGCAGCGGCCCGCGGGATAGCCCAACGGATGAGCAGTTCTTC	CASSGPRDSPTDEQFF
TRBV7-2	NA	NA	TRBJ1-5	TGTGCCAGCAGCCCCCTCGGGGGAAATCAGCCCCAGCATTTT	CASSPLGGNQPQHF
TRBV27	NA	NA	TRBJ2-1	TGTGCCAGCAGTTTATCATACAGGGAGGAGCAGTTCTTC	CASSLSYREEQFF
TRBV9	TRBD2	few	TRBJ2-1	TGTGCCAGCTCTTCTAGCCTTGGACTAGCGGGAGGTGAGCAGTTCTTC	CASSSSLGLAGGEQFF
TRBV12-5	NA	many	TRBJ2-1	TGTGCTAGTGGTTCGATTAGTGGTCATGAGCAGTTCTTC	CASGSISGHEQFF
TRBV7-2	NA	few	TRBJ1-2	TGTGCCAGCAGCCCCAATCAGGGGATTCTTAACTATGGCTACACCTTC	CASSPNQGILNYGYTF
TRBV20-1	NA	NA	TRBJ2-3	TGCAGTGCTTTTTTCCGGGATACGCAGTATTTT	CSAFFRDTQYF
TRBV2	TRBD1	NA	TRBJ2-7	TGTGGACGGGGGACAGGGGGCTACGAGCAGTACTTC	CGRGTGGYEQYF
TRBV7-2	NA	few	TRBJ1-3	TGTGCCAGCAGCTTAGGCCAGGTGACCTCTGGAAACACCATATATTTT	CASSLGQVTSGNTIYF
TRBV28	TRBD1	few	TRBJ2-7	TGTGCCAGCACAGACCCGGGGACAGGGATACACGAGCAGTACTTC	CASTDPGTGIHEQYF
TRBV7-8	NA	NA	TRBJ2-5	TGTGCCAGCAGCTTAGAGCGGAGCGAGACCCAGTACTTC	CASSLERSETQYF
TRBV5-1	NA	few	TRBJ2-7	TGCGCCAGCAGCAATAAGGGGACTGGAACCTACGAGCAGTACTTC	CASSNKGTGTYEQYF
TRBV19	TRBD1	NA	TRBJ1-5	TGTGCCAGTGGGGCCACAGGGGGCTGGGAGCCCCAGCATTTT	CASGATGGWEPQHF
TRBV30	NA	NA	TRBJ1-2	TGTGCCTGGAGTCCAGGAAGCTATGGCTACACCTTC	CAWSPGSYGYTF
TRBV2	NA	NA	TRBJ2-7	TGTGCCAGCGGCAACAGCTACGAGCAGTACTTC	CASGNSYEQYF
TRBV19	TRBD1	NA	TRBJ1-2	TGTGCCAGTAGTCCCCGGGACAGAAACTATGGCTACACCTTC	CASSPRDRNYGYTF